These T cell receptor beta chains were read from a single sample in a study of glioma-infiltrating T cells. TCRdb ran MiXCR on the multiplex PCR reads and lists one entry per CDR3 protein. Of some 85,000 distinct CDR3 sequences listed, under 30% are singletons. Input material: glioma tissue, nonneoplastic brain tissue, or PBMCs (not recorded which). All receptors come from a human donor with low-grade glioma or glioblastoma, undergoing nonglioma brain surgery, or in good health (not recorded which). CDR3s include the opening cysteine and the closing phenylalanine or tryptophan. Fields, in order: clone size, J gene, CDR3 length, V gene, D gene, CDR3 DNA, CDR3 protein. A D gene is named only where the DNA matches it firmly. Rows give clone size only sometimes, using once, few, many, or a class for an expanded clone.

size: .; J: TRBJ2-6; length: 15; V: TRBV6-2/TRBV6-3; D: .; DNA: TGTGCCAGCAGCGTAGTAAGCCCTGGGGCCAACGTCCTGACTTTC; CDR3: CASSVVSPGANVLTF
size: few; J: TRBJ1-6; length: 15; V: TRBV29-1; D: TRBD1; DNA: TGCAGCGTTATACTGGGACAGGGTTACAATTCACCCCTCCACTTT; CDR3: CSVILGQGYNSPLHF
size: .; J: TRBJ2-3; length: 14; V: TRBV11-2; D: .; DNA: TGTGCCAGCAGCCCAAGGACGTACACAGATACGCAGTATTTT; CDR3: CASSPRTYTDTQYF
size: many; J: TRBJ2-5; length: 13; V: TRBV7-2; D: .; DNA: TGTGCCAGCAGCCGCGACTACCAAGAGACCCAGTACTTC; CDR3: CASSRDYQETQYF
size: many; J: TRBJ1-2; length: 14; V: TRBV10-3; D: .; DNA: TGTGCCATCAGTGTGGCAGGAAAGAACTATGGCTACACCTTC; CDR3: CAISVAGKNYGYTF
size: many; J: TRBJ2-7; length: 15; V: TRBV19; D: TRBD2; DNA: TGTGCCAGTAGTCGAGGGGCTAGCGGTTACTACGAGCAGTACTTC; CDR3: CASSRGASGYYEQYF
size: .; J: TRBJ1-6; length: 15; V: TRBV5-1; D: .; DNA: TGCGCCAGCAGCTTGGCTGGGCAGTCGAATTCACCCCTCCACTTT; CDR3: CASSLAGQSNSPLHF
size: many; J: TRBJ2-1; length: 14; V: TRBV6-1; D: TRBD1; DNA: TGTGCCAGCAGAACGGGACAGACCTACAATGAGCAGTTCTTC; CDR3: CASRTGQTYNEQFF
size: .; J: TRBJ2-7; length: 14; V: TRBV7-9; D: .; DNA: TGTGCCAGCAGCATACAAGGGGGGCCCGGCGAGCAGTACTTC; CDR3: CASSIQGGPGEQYF
size: .; J: TRBJ2-7; length: 12; V: TRBV19; D: .; DNA: TGTGCCAGTAGTATTGGTAGGAACGAGCAGTACTTC; CDR3: CASSIGRNEQYF
size: few; J: TRBJ2-1; length: 13; V: TRBV4-2; D: .; DNA: TGTGCCAGCAGCCAAGCTCGCCCCGGTGAGCAGTTCTTC; CDR3: CASSQARPGEQFF
size: .; J: TRBJ2-5; length: 13; V: TRBV12-3/TRBV12-4; D: .; DNA: TGTGCCATCAGGAATAGTGGGCAAGAGACCCAGTACTTC; CDR3: CAIRNSGQETQYF
size: few; J: TRBJ2-3; length: 15; V: TRBV5-1; D: .; DNA: TGCGCCAGCAGCTTAAGGACGTTTGAAACAGATACGCAGTATTTT; CDR3: CASSLRTFETDTQYF
size: .; J: TRBJ2-7; length: 16; V: TRBV11-1; D: TRBD1; DNA: TGTGCCAGCAGCCCACTTGGGACAGGGATAAGGGACGAGGAGTACTTC; CDR3: CASSPLGTGIRDEEYF
size: many; J: TRBJ2-7; length: 14; V: TRBV11-2; D: .; DNA: TGTGCCAGCAGCGCGTTCCGGACGGCTCGCGAGCAGTACTTC; CDR3: CASSAFRTAREQYF
size: .; J: TRBJ2-1; length: 10; V: TRBV29-1; D: .; DNA: TGCAGCGTTGCAAGGGGTGAGCAGTTCTTC; CDR3: CSVARGEQFF
size: many; J: TRBJ1-2; length: 15; V: TRBV27; D: TRBD1; DNA: TGTGCCAGCAAAGAATTCAGGGACAGGGGCTATGGCTACACCTTC; CDR3: CASKEFRDRGYGYTF
size: many; J: TRBJ2-1; length: 17; V: TRBV7-2; D: TRBD2; DNA: TGTGCCAGCAGCTTAGCGACTAGCGGGGGGAGGATCAATGAGCAGTTCTTC; CDR3: CASSLATSGGRINEQFF
size: many; J: TRBJ2-1; length: 14; V: TRBV7-2; D: .; DNA: TGTGCCAGCAGCCCAAGTCAAGCTGTGAATGAGCAGTTCTTC; CDR3: CASSPSQAVNEQFF
size: many; J: TRBJ1-2; length: 15; V: TRBV18; D: .; DNA: TGTGCCAGCTCACCAAGTCAACAGGTCTCCTATGGCTACACCTTC; CDR3: CASSPSQQVSYGYTF
size: few; J: TRBJ2-7; length: 15; V: TRBV5-4; D: .; DNA: TGTGCCAGCAGCCGGACTTCTAGCGTCGGTAACGAGCAGTACTTC; CDR3: CASSRTSSVGNEQYF
size: many; J: TRBJ2-5; length: 14; V: TRBV7-6; D: .; DNA: TGTGCCAGCAGCTTAGCCGGTCGACAAGAGACCCAGTACTTC; CDR3: CASSLAGRQETQYF
size: many; J: TRBJ1-5; length: 16; V: TRBV4-1; D: .; DNA: TGCGCCAGCAGCCAAGCCGCATCGTATAGCAATCAGCCCCAGCATTTT; CDR3: CASSQAASYSNQPQHF
size: many; J: TRBJ1-5; length: 14; V: TRBV19; D: TRBD1; DNA: TGTGCCAGTAAGGACAGGGTGGGAAATCAGCCCCAGCATTTT; CDR3: CASKDRVGNQPQHF
size: many; J: TRBJ2-3; length: 14; V: TRBV27; D: .; DNA: TGTGCCAGCAGTTTAGGGGGGCGTTGGGATACGCAGTATTTT; CDR3: CASSLGGRWDTQYF
size: many; J: TRBJ1-5; length: 15; V: TRBV4-2; D: .; DNA: TGTGCCAGCAGCCAAGAAGAGGCCGGCGGTTGGCCCCAGCATTTT; CDR3: CASSQEEAGGWPQHF
size: many; J: TRBJ2-1; length: 12; V: TRBV2; D: .; DNA: TGTGCCAGCAGTGAAGCAGCGGTTGAGCAGTTCTTC; CDR3: CASSEAAVEQFF
size: many; J: TRBJ2-7; length: 14; V: TRBV20-1; D: TRBD2; DNA: TGCAGTGGCCTACTAGCGGGGCTCTCCTACGAGCAGTACTTC; CDR3: CSGLLAGLSYEQYF
size: many; J: TRBJ2-3; length: 11; V: TRBV3-1; D: .; DNA: TGTGCCAGCAGCCAAACAGATACGCAGTATTTT; CDR3: CASSQTDTQYF
size: .; J: TRBJ2-5; length: 15; V: TRBV7-9; D: .; DNA: TGTGCCAGCAGCCTGGCCGGGACTCCCCGAGAGACCCAGTACTTC; CDR3: CASSLAGTPRETQYF
size: many; J: TRBJ1-1; length: 14; V: TRBV2; D: TRBD1; DNA: TGTGCCAGCAGTGAAACAGGGGTGAGGCCTGAAGCTTTCTTT; CDR3: CASSETGVRPEAFF
size: many; J: TRBJ2-7; length: 15; V: TRBV6-1; D: TRBD1; DNA: TGTGCCAGCAGCCCTCGGACAGGGGGCAAATACGAGCAGTACTTC; CDR3: CASSPRTGGKYEQYF
size: many; J: TRBJ1-4; length: 14; V: TRBV2; D: TRBD1; DNA: TGTGCCAGCAGTGATAGGACAGGGGATGAAAAACTGTTTTTT; CDR3: CASSDRTGDEKLFF
size: many; J: TRBJ2-3; length: 14; V: TRBV27; D: TRBD1; DNA: TGTGCCAGCAGTTTCCGGGACAGAGGGGGTACGCAGTATTTT; CDR3: CASSFRDRGGTQYF
size: .; J: TRBJ1-5; length: 15; V: TRBV5-1; D: .; DNA: TGCGCCAGCAGCTTGGTGGCAGGGGGCAATCAGCCCCAGCATTTT; CDR3: CASSLVAGGNQPQHF
size: many; J: TRBJ1-1; length: 14; V: TRBV5-4; D: TRBD1; DNA: TGTGCCAGCAGCTTACAGGGGATTCACACTGAAGCTTTCTTT; CDR3: CASSLQGIHTEAFF
size: .; J: TRBJ2-1; length: 16; V: TRBV29-1; D: .; DNA: TGCAGCGTTCGTTCGGAGGGATTGGACTCCTACAATGAGCAGTTCTTC; CDR3: CSVRSEGLDSYNEQFF